Listed here are 26 T cell receptor beta chains from one sample, sequenced in a study of cytomegalovirus exposure and HLA in healthy donors (dated 2017 in TCRdb). The library was prepared using the immunoSEQ multiplex PCR assay. For the multiplex PCR, a mixture combining 60 forward primers for TCR Vbeta segments and 13 reverse primers for TCR Jbeta segments was used. The clones in this table, taken by TCRdb from immuneACCESS, are in-frame only. Not every clone is retained; where verified, under half of the shortfall comes from an unresolved V gene, and the cause of the rest is unknown. The table for this sample lists fewer than 200,000 clones; around 80% of them were counted only once. 0.6% to 0.95% of the sample is in the top ten clones. The sample consisted of PBMCs. These receptors all come from a female donor in good health and CMV-seronegative.

The chain uses TRBV10-3 and TRBJ1-2; 11 nucleotides align to TRBD1. The germline V gene has CDR1 ENHRY and CDR2 SYGVKD. The length of the CDR3 is 16 residues. After removal of 6 bases from V and 6 bases from J, the junction contained 12 bases not matched to a gene. The CDR3 reads CAIRTDRGRIDNGYTF. As DNA, the CDR3 is TGTGCCATCAGAACGGACAGGGGGCGAATTGACAATGGCTACACCTTC.

This clone was recorded once. The chain employs TRBV5-6 and TRBJ2-2; TRBD1 matches at 9 bases. CDR1 and CDR2 (germline): SGHDT, YYEEEE. The CDR3 sequence is 14 residues long. V shed 5 bases and J 4 bases; nucleotides not matched to a gene: 3. The CDR3 is CASRQGAPTGELFF. The CDR3 coding sequence is TGTGCCAGCAGACAGGGGGCGCCCACCGGGGAGCTGTTTTTT. Based on the CDR3 plus reference TRBV5-6 and TRBJ2-2, the full variable domain is DAGVTQSPTHLIKTRGQQVTLRCSPKSGHDTVSWYQQALGQGPQFIFQYYEEEERQRGNFPDRFSGHQFPNYSSELNVNALLLGDSALYLCASRQGAPTGELFFGEGSRLTVL.

This clone appeared a few times. The chain joins TRBV6-4 to TRBJ2-3; D perhaps matches TRBD1 (6 bases). The CDR3 is 15 amino acids. The V gene's germline CDR1 is MRHNA and CDR2 SNTAGT. Deletions cut 8 bases from V and 0 bases from J, with 15 bases between. The CDR3 protein is CASAKVGGSTDTQYF. In DNA form, the CDR3 reads TGTGCCAGCGCAAAGGTTGGGGGCAGCACAGATACGCAGTATTTT.

V is TRBV10-2 and J is TRBJ1-3; 7 positions match TRBD1. This CDR3 has 16 amino acids. CDR1 WSHSY and CDR2 SAAADI come from the germline V gene. Trimming at V came to 0 bases and at J to 3 bases, leaving 5 bases not matched to a gene. CDR3 sequence (DNA): TGCGCCAGCAGTGAGTCGAGGAGGGGGCATGGAAACACCATATATTTT. It codes for CASSESRRGHGNTIYF.

The genes are TRBV6-4 and TRBJ2-7; 9 bases align to TRBD1. The ends lost 8 bases at V and 5 bases at J; junction bases unmatched: 10. Per germline, CDR1 MRHNA and CDR2 SNTAGT. The CDR3 is 14 residues long. The CDR3 region has the DNA TGTGCCAGCTGGAACAGACAGGGGGGGAACGAGCAGTACTTC. Translated, it gives CASWNRQGGNEQYF.

The V gene is TRBV7-2, the J gene TRBJ2-2; TRBD2 agrees at 9 bases. The CDR3 spans 16 residues. Germline trimming cut 4 bases from V and 5 bases from J; bases unmatched to any gene: 8. Germline V CDR1 and CDR2: SGHTA, FQGNSA. CDR3 loop: CASSSFSGSGTGELFF. The DNA for the CDR3 is TGTGCCAGCAGCTCTTTTAGCGGGAGCGGAACCGGGGAGCTGTTTTTT.

The rearrangement links TRBV7-2 to TRBJ2-5; TRBD1 might be the D (5 bases). Trimming removed 4 bases at V and 2 bases at J, with 14 bases between. The germline V gene encodes CDR1 SGHTA and CDR2 FQGNSA. CDR3 length equals 15 residues. This CDR3 reads CASSYRLSTQETQYF. DNA for the CDR3: TGTGCCAGCAGCTACAGGCTGTCGACACAAGAGACCCAGTACTTC. Supplemented by reference TRBV7-2 and TRBJ2-5, the full variable domain reads GAGVSQSPSNKVTEKGKDVELRCDPISGHTALYWYRQSLGQGLEFLIYFQGNSAPDKSGLPSDRFSAERTGGSVSTLTIQRTQQEDSAVYLCASSYRLSTQETQYFGPGTRLLVL.

The genes are TRBV6-5 and TRBJ1-5; D perhaps matches TRBD1 (5 bases). Trimming took off 2 bases at V and 9 bases at J, with 8 bases between the two ends. Germline-derived CDR1 and CDR2 are MNHEY and SVGAGI. This CDR3 spans 12 amino acids. The CDR3, as DNA: TGTGCCAGCAGTTACCGGGGGGGGCCCCAGCATTTT. This encodes CASSYRGGPQHF.

This chain joins TRBV5-6 and TRBJ2-3; 13 nucleotides align to TRBD2. Germline V gives CDR1 SGHDT, CDR2 YYEEEE. The CDR3 contains 16 residues. Germline trimming cut 4 bases from V and 1 base from J; bases unmatched to any gene: 3. CDR3 coding DNA: TGTGCCAGCAGCCAGACTAGCGGGGGGCGCACAGATACGCAGTATTTT. The encoded protein is CASSQTSGGRTDTQYF.

V is TRBV12-2 and J is TRBJ2-1; TRBD2, the table's D call, lacks a check against the DNA. TRBV12-2 is a pseudogene. This CDR3 has 19 amino acids. The CDR3 nucleotides are TGTGCAAGTCGCTGCATCCTAACTAGACGGCGGGAGGGCGTGAATGAGCAGTTCTTC. This translates into CASRCILTRRREGVNEQFF.

V usage is TRBV11-2 and J usage is TRBJ2-2, with D maybe TRBD2 (6 bases). This CDR3 has 16 amino acids. V gave up 6 bases and J gave up 6 bases, with 20 bases separating them. Per the germline V gene, CDR1 is SGHAT and CDR2 is FQNNGV. CDR3 bases: TGTGCCAGCAGAGACCGACGGGCGGGATGGTCCGGGGAGCTGTTTTTT. Encoded protein: CASRDRRAGWSGELFF.

This chain uses TRBV30 with TRBJ2-5; D is unresolved. Trimming stripped 3 bases from V and 4 bases from J, with 6 bases between. The CDR3 is 11 residues long. Looked up from germline, CDR1 is GTSNPN and CDR2 is SVGIG (reference sequence). CDR3 nucleotide sequence: TGTGCCTGGAGCCCATTAGAGACCCAGTACTTC. Its protein product is CAWSPLETQYF. Full variable domain (missing parts from reference TRBV30 and TRBJ2-5): SQTIHQWPATLVQPVGSPLSLECTVEGTSNPNLYWYRQAAGRGLQLLFYSVGIGQISSEVPQNLSASRPQDRQFILSSKKLLLSDSGFYLCAWSPLETQYFGPGTRLLVL.

The chain links TRBV7-2 to TRBJ1-5; 7 bases agree with TRBD1. This CDR3 region has 16 residues. Germline V gene data show CDR1 as SGHTA and CDR2 as FQGNSA. J gave up 6 bases and V 0 bases, and 8 bases lay outside the gene matches. The CDR3 region is CASSLASGGLSQPQHF. CDR3 sequence (DNA): TGTGCCAGCAGCTTAGCATCAGGGGGGTTGAGTCAGCCCCAGCATTTT. Drawing the rest from reference TRBV7-2 and TRBJ1-5, the complete variable domain is GAGVSQSPSNKVTEKGKDVELRCDPISGHTALYWYRQSLGQGLEFLIYFQGNSAPDKSGLPSDRFSAERTGGSVSTLTIQRTQQEDSAVYLCASSLASGGLSQPQHFGDGTRLSIL.

This clone was recorded only once. This chain links TRBV7-2 with TRBJ1-2; 9 nucleotides match TRBD1. The CDR3 covers 16 residues. Germline CDR1 and CDR2: SGHTA and FQGNSA. The V gene end was trimmed by 5 bases and the J gene end by 5 bases; junction bases not matched to a gene: 12. CDR3 amino acids: CASSLEQGQGLYGYTF. CDR3 DNA sequence: TGTGCCAGCAGCCTTGAACAGGGACAGGGTTTATATGGCTACACCTTC.

V usage is TRBV20-1 and J usage is TRBJ2-5; D not certain. Germline V gene sequence: CDR1 DFQATT, CDR2 SNEGSKA (reference sequence). The CDR3 is 11 residues long. The V gene lost 5 bases and the J gene lost 3 bases, with 7 bases spanning the gap. The CDR3 DNA reads TGCAGTGCTCCTACCGAAGAGACCCAGTACTTC. Protein product: CSAPTEETQYF.

There are a few counts of this clone. The rearrangement links TRBV5-1 to TRBJ2-3; 13 bases fit TRBD2. The CDR3 is 19 residues long. Trimming removed 0 bases from V and 2 bases from J; junction bases left unmatched: 9. Germline V gene sequence: CDR1 SGHRS, CDR2 YFSETQ. CDR3 sequence reads: CASSLGLPGLAGATDTQYF. CDR3 in DNA: TGCGCCAGCAGCTTGGGACTTCCTGGACTAGCGGGAGCCACAGATACGCAGTATTTT. Full variable domain (outside the CDR3, taken from reference TRBV5-1 and TRBJ2-3): KAGVTQTPRYLIKTRGQQVTLSCSPISGHRSVSWYQQTPGQGLQFLFEYFSETQRNKGNFPGRFSGRQFSNSRSEMNVSTLELGDSALYLCASSLGLPGLAGATDTQYFGPGTRLTVL.

The CDR3 spells CASSEPGRGNYGYTF. CDR3 bases: TGTGCCAGCAGTGAACCTGGACGGGGGAACTATGGCTACACCTTC. This chain connects TRBV2 to TRBJ1-2; a weak D match, TRBD1 (5 bases). The germline V gene encodes CDR1 SNHLY and CDR2 FYNNEI. The V and J ends lost 2 bases and 2 bases respectively, with 12 bases between them. The CDR3 is 15 amino acids.

This sequence joins TRBV20-1 and TRBJ2-2; D is perhaps TRBD1 (6 bases). The CDR3 is 11 amino acids. Looked up from germline, CDR1 is DFQATT and CDR2 is SNEGSKA (reference sequence). The V end was cut by 7 bases, the J end by 6 bases, with 9 bases between. CDR3 in DNA: TGCAGTGTCCAGGGGCCCGGGGAGCTGTTTTTT. Translating it yields CSVQGPGELFF.

V is TRBV6-5 and J is TRBJ2-5, with D uncertain. The J call is doubtful: the DNA matches TRBJ2-7 better. Germline V gene sequence: CDR1 MNHEY, CDR2 SVGAGI. The CDR3 length is 14 residues. The DNA for the CDR3 is TGTGCCAGCAGTTACCCAGGTTCTACCTACGAGCAGTACTTC. Its protein product is CASSYPGSTYEQYF.

Of note for this clone: The junction departs from germline at one end; a sequencing error may be responsible. The chain is built from TRBV5-3 and TRBJ2-4; the match to TRBD1 covers 10 bases. TRBV5-3 is placed among ORFs of uncertain function. The CDR3 extends over 23 amino acids. The CDR3: CARSPSIGQGGLPILLAKNSQYF. Here the CDR3 DNA reads TGTGCCAGAAGCCCCTCTATCGGACAGGGGGGATTACCTATTCTTTTAGCCAAAAACAGTCAGTACTTC.

This clone showed up just once. The rearrangement uses TRBV7-2 and TRBJ2-7; TRBD1 matches 7 bases. Germline CDR1 SGHTA, CDR2 FQGNSA. Trimming took 4 bases from V and 0 from J; bases not matched to a gene: 9. The CDR3 has 16 residues. The CDR3 spells CASSSIPGQSSYEQYF. The CDR3 bases are TGTGCCAGCAGCTCGATACCGGGACAGAGCTCCTACGAGCAGTACTTC.

The J gene is TRBJ2-5, the V gene TRBV13, with 8 bases lining up with TRBD1. The DNA matches TRBJ2-7 better at its end, which makes the J call doubtful. The V gene's germline CDR1 is PRHDT and CDR2 FYEKMQ (reference sequence). The CDR3 runs 13 residues. The CDR3 sequence: CASSLTGVHEQYF. CDR3 coding DNA: TGTGCCAGCAGCTTGACAGGGGTCCACGAGCAGTACTTC.

This clone showed up just a few times. The chain has TRBV18 and TRBJ1-5; D remains ambiguous. The V and J ends lost 5 bases and 5 bases respectively, with 7 bases between them. This CDR3 has 12 amino acids. Germline loops: CDR1 KGHSH, CDR2 LQKENI. The chain's CDR3 is CASSKGDQPQHF. CDR3 nucleotides: TGTGCCAGCTCAAAGGGAGATCAGCCCCAGCATTTT.

This clone has a handful of counts. The CDR3 DNA reads as TGTGCCAGCAGCTTAGGCGACAGGGGGCTCTACAATGAGCAGTTCTTC. It is translated as CASSLGDRGLYNEQFF. The chain links TRBV11-3 to TRBJ2-1; 10 nucleotides line up with TRBD1. V dropped 1 base and J dropped 3; count of bases not matched to a gene: 3. There are 16 residues in the CDR3. Germline V lookup: CDR1 SGHNT, CDR2 YENEEA. The variable domain in full, completed from reference TRBV11-3 and TRBJ2-1, reads EAGVVQSPRYKIIEKKQPVAFWCNPISGHNTLYWYLQNLGQGPELLIRYENEEAVDDSQLPKDRFSAERLKGVDSTLKIQPAELGDSAVYLCASSLGDRGLYNEQFFGPGTRLTVL.

In this sample, this clone turned up a few times. The rearrangement links TRBV6-1 to TRBJ1-1, with D maybe TRBD1 (5 bases). The V and J ends lost 2 bases and 4 bases respectively, with 8 bases between them. The CDR3 contains 13 residues. The germline gives CDR1 MNHNS, CDR2 SASEGT. The CDR3, as DNA: TGTGCCAGCAGTGAATTCGGGGGCACTGAAGCTTTCTTT. It specifies CASSEFGGTEAFF.

The chain combines TRBV5-1 with TRBJ2-7, with a weak D call TRBD2 (5 bases). CDR1 and CDR2 from the germline V gene are SGHRS and YFSETQ. There are 13 residues in the CDR3. Trimming pared 5 bases from V and 0 bases from J, leaving 9 bases between. The CDR3 nucleotides read TGCGCCAGCAGTGTGGGAGACTCCTACGAGCAGTACTTC. Translation: CASSVGDSYEQYF. Drawing the rest from reference TRBV5-1 and TRBJ2-7, the complete variable domain is KAGVTQTPRYLIKTRGQQVTLSCSPISGHRSVSWYQQTPGQGLQFLFEYFSETQRNKGNFPGRFSGRQFSNSRSEMNVSTLELGDSALYLCASSVGDSYEQYFGPGTRLTVT.